Presented here are 3 T cell receptor beta chains from one specimen sequenced in a study of blood T cell repertoires in COVID-19. Profiling relied on immunoSEQ multiplex PCR, and the TCRdb table lists in-frame clones only, not all of them. The repertoire consists of under 150,000 clones, with roughly three quarters occurring once and the leading ten covering roughly a fifth. The sample consisted of peripheral blood. The receptors here all came from a man older than 75 with acute or convalescent COVID-19.

This rearrangement joins TRBV7-2 to TRBJ1-5; D remains unclear. The CDR3 covers 14 residues. Trimming pared 2 bases from V and 2 bases from J, leaving 7 bases between. Germline loops: CDR1 SGHTA, CDR2 FQGNSA. The chain's CDR3 is CASSLRRGNQPQHF. The CDR3 DNA follows: TGTGCCAGCAGCTTACGGAGAGGCAATCAGCCCCAGCATTTT.

This clone was seen more than once but under ten times. The CDR3: CASRRSGLNTEAFF. CDR3 DNA: TGTGCCAGCAGGAGGAGCGGGTTGAACACTGAAGCTTTCTTT. This sequence joins TRBV27 and TRBJ1-1; D not resolved. V lost 6 bases to trimming and J lost 0 bases, with 11 bases between them. The CDR3 runs 14 residues. Germline-derived CDR1 and CDR2 are MNHEY and SMNVEV (reference sequence).

The genes are TRBV5-6 and TRBJ1-1, with a possible D match to TRBD1 (6 bases). Trimming took 4 bases from V and 1 from J, leaving 14 bases between them. From germline, CDR1 is SGHDT and CDR2 YYEEEE. There are 15 residues in the CDR3. CDR3 DNA: TGTGCCAGCAGCCTAAATCGACAGGCGAACACTGAAGCTTTCTTT. Translation: CASSLNRQANTEAFF.